Presented here are 5 T cell receptor beta chains from one specimen sequenced in a study of OX40 agonist ivuxolimab in advanced cancers. Sequenced by immunoSEQ multiplex PCR; TCRdb stores in-frame clones only, minus some. The repertoire holds under 95,000 clones, with approximately 88% as singletons. Sequenced here: CD4+ or CD8+ T cells sorted from blood, sampled in a trial of the OX40 agonist ivuxolimab. Every receptor here comes from an adult with an advanced solid tumor such as melanoma, head and neck, liver or kidney cancer.

This clone was picked up one time. V usage is TRBV5-4 and J usage is TRBJ2-3, with 10 bases aligning to TRBD2. The CDR3 consists of 17 residues. CDR1 and CDR2 (germline): SGHNT, YYREEE (reference sequence). Trimming cost V 0 bases and J 2 bases; bases outside gene matches: 6. The DNA for the CDR3 is TGTGCCAGCAGCTTGGATTTCAGCGGGGGGGCCACAGATACGCAGTATTTT. Encoded protein: CASSLDFSGGATDTQYF.

The chain recombines TRBV11-1 with TRBJ1-1; D unclear. V lost 2 bases and J lost 6, with 7 bases in between. The length of the CDR3 is 12 residues. CDR1 SGHAT and CDR2 FQDESV come from the germline V gene (reference sequence). The DNA of the CDR3 is TGTGCCAGCAGCTTAAACGGGCCTGAAGCTTTCTTT. Translating it yields CASSLNGPEAFF.

The chain carries TRBV5-6 and TRBJ2-6, with D hard to call. The CDR3 has 16 amino acids. V shed 2 bases and J shed 4 bases, with 13 bases lying between them. CDR1 is SGHDT, CDR2 YYEEEE, per germline. CDR3: CASSLSTLAGANVLTF. CDR3 in DNA: TGTGCCAGCAGCTTAAGTACATTGGCCGGGGCCAACGTCCTGACTTTC.

This chain uses TRBV5-3 with TRBJ1-2; possibly TRBD1 for D (5 bases). TRBV5-3 is sorted into the ORF group, with uncertain function. CDR3 size: 14 residues. V was shortened by 8 bases and J by 4 bases, with 18 bases between the two germline ends. The CDR3: CASTPSGRTYGYTF. CDR3 DNA sequence: TGTGCCAGCACCCCATCGGGACGGACCTATGGCTACACCTTC.

V usage is TRBV30 and J usage is TRBJ2-5; 8 bases map to TRBD2. CDR1 is GTSNPN, CDR2 SVGIG, per germline (reference sequence). J was trimmed by 1 base and V by 8 bases; bases with no gene match: 3. This CDR3 region has 12 residues. The CDR3: CAGTSGQETQYF. CDR3 nucleotides: TGTGCCGGTACTAGCGGCCAAGAGACCCAGTACTTC.